These 5 T cell receptor beta chains originate from one sample sequenced in a study of neoadjuvant nivolumab and ipilimumab in lung cancer. Measured with immunoSEQ multiplex PCR; TCRdb has only the in-frame clones, and not every one. Of about 3,000 clones listed, 88% are singletons. The sequencing here drew on tumor tissue, taken after neoadjuvant nivolumab, alone or with ipilimumab, at or shortly before surgery. The receptor set was obtained from an adult with non-small cell lung cancer.

The J gene is TRBJ1-1, the V gene TRBV7-2, with D unclear. Trimming stripped 5 bases from V and 2 bases from J, with 12 bases between. The length of the CDR3 is 14 residues. Per germline, CDR1 SGHTA and CDR2 FQGNSA. The CDR3 bases are TGTGCCAGCAGCGCTCCTGGGTTCAACACTGAAGCTTTCTTT. As protein: CASSAPGFNTEAFF.

The chain couples TRBV6-6 to TRBJ1-4, with D perhaps matching TRBD1 (5 bases). Trimming left V 6 bases short and J 6 bases short, with 11 bases between. Germline CDR1 and CDR2: MNHNY and SVGAGI (reference sequence). The CDR3 extends over 13 amino acids. The CDR3 DNA is TGTGCCAGCAGCCAGACAGAGGATGAAAAACTGTTTTTT. It is translated as CASSQTEDEKLFF.

This clone was recorded a few times. The V and J genes are TRBV10-1 and TRBJ2-7; no definite D call. Trimming took off 8 bases at V and 0 bases at J, with 14 bases between the two ends. Looked up from germline, CDR1 is WNHNN and CDR2 is SYGVQD (reference sequence). This CDR3 spans 14 amino acids. This chain's CDR3 is CASSGELGSYEQYF. Written as DNA, the CDR3 is TGCGCCAGCTCCGGCGAGCTCGGCTCCTACGAGCAGTACTTC.

J is TRBJ1-2 and V is TRBV19; 8 nucleotides align to TRBD1. Trimming at V came to 5 bases and at J to 1 base, leaving 3 bases not matched to a gene. Germline V lookup: CDR1 LNHDA, CDR2 SQIVND (reference sequence). There are 14 residues in the CDR3. The CDR3 sequence: CASSGQGVNYGYTF. CDR3 nucleotide sequence: TGTGCCAGTAGTGGACAGGGCGTTAACTATGGCTACACCTTC.

The V and J genes are TRBV20-1 and TRBJ2-4; D gene ambiguous. The ends were cut back, 3 bases at V and 8 bases at J, with 5 bases in the middle. The CDR3 covers 10 residues. Germline V gene sequence: CDR1 DFQATT, CDR2 SNEGSKA (reference sequence). The CDR3 region has the DNA TGCAGTGCTAGTTCGGACATTCAGTACTTC. As protein: CSASSDIQYF.